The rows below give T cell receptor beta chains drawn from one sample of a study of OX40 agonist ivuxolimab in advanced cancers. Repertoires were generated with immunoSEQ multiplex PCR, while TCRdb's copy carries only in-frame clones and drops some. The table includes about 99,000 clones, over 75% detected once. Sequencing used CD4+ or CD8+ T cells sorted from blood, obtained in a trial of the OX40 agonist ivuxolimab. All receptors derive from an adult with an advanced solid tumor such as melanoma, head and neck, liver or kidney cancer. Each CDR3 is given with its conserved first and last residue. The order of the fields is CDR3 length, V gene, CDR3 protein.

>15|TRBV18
CASSPSGQGGQPQHF
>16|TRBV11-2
CASSLGSFVASYEQYF
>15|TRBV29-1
CSVHDTSRRDEKLFF
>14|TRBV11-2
CASSLGQRGGEQYF
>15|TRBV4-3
CASSRGRSSYNEQFF
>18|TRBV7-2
CASSLARSGALATGELFF
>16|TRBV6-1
CASSEASTGGMNEQYF
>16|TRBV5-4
CASSLGRGGPTDTQYF
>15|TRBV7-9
CASSPQGNVKNIQYF
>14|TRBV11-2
CASSLGRAADTQYF
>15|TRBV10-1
CASSELAGRTGELFF
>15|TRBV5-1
CASSLAGQASYEQYF
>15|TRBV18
CASSPGLNSGNTIYF
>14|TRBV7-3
CASSPTGSGNEQFF
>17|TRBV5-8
CASSFSRLAGGLGEQFF
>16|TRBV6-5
CASSYSEASSGNTIYF
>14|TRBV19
CASSVLQRARGYTF
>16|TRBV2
CASSSTHALAGETQYF
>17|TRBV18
CASSRFGAAADTGELFF
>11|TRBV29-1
CSVGSVDEQYF
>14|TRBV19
CASTPWALNQPQHF
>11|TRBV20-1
CSAGTRDTQYF
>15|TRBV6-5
CASRGLAGVRIEQFF
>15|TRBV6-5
CASSYRPFNQETQYF
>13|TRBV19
CASSGTGRYEQFF
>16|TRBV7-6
CASSPRTSGRAGEQYF
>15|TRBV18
CASSPPSGQGFAQFF
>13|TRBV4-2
CASSPSSGHEQFF
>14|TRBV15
CATSPMAIDNEQFF
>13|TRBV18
CASSLGGTGELFF
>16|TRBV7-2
CASSLARWGRTYEQYF
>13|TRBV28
CASGHSNTGELFF
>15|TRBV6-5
CASRLGGGSNQPQHF
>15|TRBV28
CASSTAGGPGETQYF
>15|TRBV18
CASSPGPATYNEQFF
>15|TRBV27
CASSEFGTINTEAFF
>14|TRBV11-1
CASSLGIRYNEQFF
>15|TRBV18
CASSPRQGLGYGYTF
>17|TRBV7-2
CASSLSPRQGFGYEQYF
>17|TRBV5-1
CASSLGLLAGGEDTQYF
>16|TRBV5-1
CASRPTSGLSYNEQFF
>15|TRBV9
CASSVAVAGGDTQYF
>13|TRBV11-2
CASSHMQTGELFF
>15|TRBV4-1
CASSQGTSDYNEQFF
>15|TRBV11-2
CASSFWGGSSYEQYF
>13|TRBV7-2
CASSLLAGEGYTF
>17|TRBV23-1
CASSQSGPEESQETQYF
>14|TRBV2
CATARMGFAYEQYF
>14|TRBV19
CASSIDPSGETQYF
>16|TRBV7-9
CASSELPGLAGYEQYF
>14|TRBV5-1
CASSSTLSNYGYTF